This TCR beta chain appears in the sequencing data of a study of T-cell memory formation after mild COVID-19. Study-level findings and limits: Clones which contracted sat mainly in CM and EM if CD4+, and in EMRA if CD8+. From day 15 to 85, contracting clones were balanced between CD4 and CD8, whereas later expanders leaned toward CD4+.

This clonotype was observed at least ten times. Its antigen is not known. TCRdb independently ran MiXCR on the 5' RACE reads; one entry per CDR3 protein. The data show some 130,000 distinct CDR3 sequences, with roughly 15% seen just once and about 14% held by the top ten. Trimming shortened V by 1 base and J by 7 bases, and 17 bases separated the two germline ends. The CDR3 sequence is 15 residues long. The sequence came from an adult woman who had mild COVID-19 (a few samples of this study predate the infection). Cell type and time point are not known. The genes are TRBV12-3 or TRBV12-4 and TRBJ2-7; no definite D call. Input material: PBMCs or a T cell subset sorted from them (not recorded which). In DNA form, the CDR3 reads TGTGCCAGCAGTTTAGGCGCCGCCGGCCTGGGGGAGCAGTACTTC. Amino acid sequence: CASSLGAAGLGEQYF.